This TCR beta chain was sequenced for a study of T-cell memory formation after mild COVID-19. The CDR3 has 15 amino acids. Germline V gene lookup returns CDR1 LNHDA and CDR2 SQIVND (reference sequence). J lost 8 bases, V lost 2 bases, and 6 bases had no gene match. The authors produced TCR alpha and TCR beta cDNA libraries with sample barcodes and UMIs by 5'RACE using constant-segment primers. TCRdb recomputed calls from the 5' RACE reads with MiXCR, one row per CDR3 protein. Of roughly 620,000 distinct CDR3 sequences listed, approximately 19% are singletons. Comments on this clonotype: What it recognizes is unknown.

Study conclusions and caveats: Pre-infection memory held some responding clones, suggesting pre-existing cross-reactive T cells responded. There was no confirmation that second-wave clones peaking on day 37 were SARS-CoV-2 specific.

The V call is TRBV19, the J call TRBJ2-1; 10 nucleotides match TRBD2. Sample: PBMCs or a T cell subset sorted from them (not recorded which). This TCR came from an adult woman who had mild COVID-19 (a few samples of this study predate the infection). Cell type and time point are not known. The CDR3 reads CASSISGGARYEQFF. DNA for the CDR3: TGTGCCAGTAGTATAAGCGGGGGGGCTAGATATGAGCAGTTCTTC.